This entry lists 23 T cell receptor beta chains sequenced from one sample in a study of post-analysis software for immune sequencing data (dated by TCRdb to between 2014 and 2017). The full study reports these points: Patients showed significantly higher frequencies than controls for about 5 TRBV segments, among them TRBV5-6, TRBV5-1 and TRBV20-1.

The library came from PCR. The run used an Illumina HiSeq 2500. To reduce PCR and sequencing biases, unique molecular identifiers were incorporated into the TCR beta cDNA libraries. TCRdb cleaned the public reads at Q25 with fastp, built clones with MiXCR and kept in-frame beta chains. Each CDR3 protein appears once, grouped with its most common genes and DNA. For this sample the table gives some 800,000 distinct CDR3 sequences, of which around 42% were detected only once. In total, the top ten clones hold 4.9% of the sample. No antigens are known for them. Sequencing was done on a sample of blood. The receptors originated from a girl aged 5-17 years with multiple sclerosis.

V is TRBV12-3 or TRBV12-4 and J is TRBJ1-1; D is unclear. V lost 6 bases and J 1 base, leaving 6 bases between the germline ends. This CDR3 contains 12 residues. The CDR3 bases are TGTGCCAGCAGGCCCCAGAACACTGAAGCTTTCTTT. The encoded protein is CASRPQNTEAFF.

This clonotype has more than one count but fewer than ten. The V and J genes are TRBV29-1 and TRBJ2-1; 13 nucleotides align to TRBD2. J lost 9 bases, V lost 8 bases, and 10 bases had no gene match. The CDR3 spans 14 residues. The germline CDR1 and CDR2 sequences are SQVTM and ANQGSEA. The CDR3 is CSPPWTSGRTEQFF. The CDR3 nucleotides are TGCAGCCCCCCATGGACTAGCGGGAGAACTGAGCAGTTCTTC.

The chain employs TRBV12-3 or TRBV12-4 and TRBJ2-3; the D is unclear. The V end lost 3 bases, the J end lost 6 bases, and 19 bases lay between the germline ends. The CDR3 consists of 16 residues. Written as DNA, the CDR3 is TGTGCCAGCAGTTTTGGTACCCCGGTTAAGGAGGATACGCAGTATTTT. The encoded protein is CASSFGTPVKEDTQYF.

The chain carries TRBV20-1 and TRBJ2-1; D is possibly TRBD2 (6 bases). CDR3 length: 13 residues. The V end was cut by 3 bases, the J end by 2 bases, with 8 bases between. Per the germline V gene, CDR1 is DFQATT and CDR2 is SNEGSKA (reference sequence). DNA of the CDR3: TGCAGTGCTAGCGGGAGAACCTACAATGAGCAGTTCTTC. This sequence encodes CSASGRTYNEQFF.

This clonotype has only a few counts. The chain joins TRBV6-1 to TRBJ1-4; D is unresolved. Germline CDR1 and CDR2: MNHNS and SASEGT. The CDR3 length is 14 residues. V was clipped by 0 bases and J by 13 bases, with 15 bases between them. The CDR3 spells CASSEALGRSGLFF. CDR3 nucleotides: TGTGCCAGCAGTGAAGCGCTCGGGAGGTCTGGACTGTTTTTT.

V is TRBV15 and J is TRBJ2-3; TRBD1 matches 9 bases. CDR3 length equals 16 residues. Trimming removed 2 bases from V and 3 bases from J; junction bases left unmatched: 6. CDR1 is LNHNV and CDR2 is YYDKDF in the germline V gene (reference sequence). DNA for the CDR3: TGTGCCACCAGCAGACCAAGACAGGGGGGGACAGATACGCAGTATTTT. It codes for CATSRPRQGGTDTQYF.

The chain couples TRBV7-9 to TRBJ1-2; no definite D call. Germline CDR1 SEHNR, CDR2 FQNEAQ (reference sequence). The CDR3 has 14 amino acids. The V end lost 0 bases, the J end lost 4 bases, and 9 bases lay between the germline ends. CDR3: CASSLAGEIYGYTF. The CDR3 DNA is TGTGCCAGCAGCTTAGCCGGGGAGATCTATGGCTACACCTTC.

This rearrangement joins TRBV9 to TRBJ2-5, with 12 nucleotides matching TRBD1. With V trimmed by 3 bases and J by 1 base, 7 bases remained unmatched. CDR3 size: 17 residues. Germline CDR1 is SGDLS and CDR2 is YYNGEE. In DNA form, the CDR3 reads TGTGCCAGCAGCGCACACCGGGACAGGGGGCTCCAAGAGACCCAGTACTTC. As protein: CASSAHRDRGLQETQYF.

This clonotype was picked up a small number of times. This rearrangement joins TRBV7-8 to TRBJ2-3, with 9 bases identical to TRBD2. V was pared by 2 bases and J by 4 bases, with 7 bases of the junction left unmatched. The CDR3 is 16 residues long. Germline values: CDR1 SGHVS, CDR2 FQNEAQ. The DNA of the CDR3 is TGTGCCAGCAGCTTAAATAGCGGGAGTCAGGCAGATACGCAGTATTTT. Protein sequence: CASSLNSGSQADTQYF.

Comment on this clonotype: Possible read error: a much larger clone is one base away. The chain carries TRBV9 and TRBJ2-7; D is tentatively TRBD1 or TRBD2 (5 bases each). With 3 bases removed from V and 1 base from J, the gap between germline ends came to 11 bases. CDR3 size: 14 residues. Germline V gene data show CDR1 as SGDLS and CDR2 as YYNGEE. The CDR3 nucleotides are TGTGCCAGCAGCGGAGGGACGGAGTCCTACGAGCAGTACTTC. Amino acid sequence: CASSGGTESYEQYF.

This clonotype was detected a few times. The gene calls are TRBV6-6 and TRBJ1-1, with D hard to call. CDR3 size: 11 residues. Trimming pared 8 bases from V and 7 bases from J, leaving 11 bases between. The V gene's germline CDR1 is MNHNY and CDR2 SVGAGI (reference sequence). The CDR3 DNA reads TGTGCCAGCGGACTAAATCTTGAAGCTTTCTTT. Residues: CASGLNLEAFF.

Here the CDR3 DNA reads TGCAGTGCTAGGCAGGTCGACGACGAGCAGTACTTC. Its translation: CSARQVDDEQYF. The chain combines TRBV20-1 with TRBJ2-5, with D uncertain. The J call could be wrong; TRBJ2-7 is a better fit for the DNA end. The length of the CDR3 is 12 residues. Per the germline V gene, CDR1 is DFQATT and CDR2 is SNEGSKA (reference sequence).

The chain links TRBV5-5 to TRBJ1-1; the D gene is possibly TRBD1 (6 bases). CDR3 size: 12 residues. Per germline, CDR1 SGHKS and CDR2 YYEKEE (reference sequence). Trimming took 3 bases from V and 7 from J, leaving 10 bases between them. The CDR3 sequence is CASSSQGYEAFF. In DNA form, the CDR3 reads TGTGCCAGCAGCTCGCAGGGGTATGAAGCTTTCTTT.

This clonotype turned up a few times. This sequence joins TRBV5-1 and TRBJ2-2; TRBD2 aligns across 13 bases. Trimming removed 3 bases from V and 5 bases from J; junction bases left unmatched: 1. This CDR3 has 15 residues. Germline V CDR1 and CDR2: SGHRS, YFSETQ. CDR3 coding DNA: TGCGCCAGCAGCTCGGGACTAGCGGGGACCGGGGAGCTGTTTTTT. Protein: CASSSGLAGTGELFF.

This chain's CDR3 is CASSSIKAGEYSDTQYF. DNA for the CDR3: TGTGCCAGCAGCTCAATCAAGGCAGGGGAGTATTCAGATACGCAGTATTTT. The genes are TRBV7-9 and TRBJ2-3, with D possibly matching TRBD1 (6 bases). V lost 4 bases to trimming and J lost 4 bases, with 21 bases between them. Germline CDR1 SEHNR, CDR2 FQNEAQ (reference sequence). This CDR3 spans 17 amino acids. The entire variable domain, with the rest obtained from reference TRBV7-9 and TRBJ2-3, is as follows: DTGVSQNPRHKITKRGQNVTFRCDPISEHNRLYWYRQTLGQGPEFLTYFQNEAQLEKSRLLSDRFSAERPKGSFSTLEIQRTEQGDSAMYLCASSSIKAGEYSDTQYFGPGTRLTVL.

The rearrangement links TRBV4-2 to TRBJ2-7, with D unclear. Germline lookup yields CDR1 LGHNA and CDR2 YNFKEQ. V lost 0 bases and J lost 3, with 12 bases in between. This CDR3 is built from 15 residues. The CDR3 sequence is CASSQDRAGHYEQYF. DNA of the CDR3: TGTGCCAGCAGCCAAGATAGGGCAGGCCACTACGAGCAGTACTTC.

The chain links TRBV29-1 to TRBJ2-5; D unclear. This CDR3 has 13 residues. Looked up from germline, CDR1 is SQVTM and CDR2 is ANQGSEA. CDR3 nucleotide sequence: TGCTCCGTTCGGGCTTCCAGGATGGAGACCCAGTACTTC. Translated: CSVRASRMETQYF.

The chain recombines TRBV24-1 with TRBJ1-2; 7 bases are a match to TRBD1. This CDR3 region has 15 residues. CDR1 KGHDR and CDR2 SFDVKD come from the germline V gene. V trimming: 2 bases; J trimming: 5 bases; junction bases outside the gene matches: 7. The CDR3 bases are TGTGCCACCAGTGATTCAACCGACAGGGTGTATGGCTACACCTTC. As protein: CATSDSTDRVYGYTF.

The V call is TRBV7-8, the J call TRBJ2-5, with D unclear. The V gene lost 1 base and the J gene lost 4 bases, with 19 bases spanning the gap. Germline lookup yields CDR1 SGHVS and CDR2 FQNEAQ. The CDR3 length is 17 residues. CDR3 DNA sequence: TGTGCCAGCAGCTTAGATTTCCGTCTGATAGAAGCAGAGACCCAGTACTTC. Amino acids: CASSLDFRLIEAETQYF.

The V and J genes are TRBV12-3 or TRBV12-4 and TRBJ1-2; perhaps TRBD1 as D (6 bases). With 6 bases removed from V and 2 bases from J, the gap between germline ends came to 16 bases. The CDR3 covers 15 residues. Here the CDR3 reads CASRRAGQPNYGYTF. CDR3 in DNA: TGTGCCAGCAGACGCGCCGGACAGCCAAACTATGGCTACACCTTC.

The genes are TRBV5-6 and TRBJ2-1; D gene ambiguous. Trimming cost V 4 bases and J 2 bases, with 16 bases left between them. CDR3 length: 16 residues. CDR1 SGHDT and CDR2 YYEEEE come from the germline V gene. In DNA form, the CDR3 reads TGTGCCAGCAGCCACGCCCTCCTGGGCACCTACAATGAGCAGTTCTTC. This sequence encodes CASSHALLGTYNEQFF.

V and J are TRBV6-2 or TRBV6-3 and TRBJ1-2, with D unresolved. The V end lost 2 bases, the J end lost 3 bases, and 16 bases lay between the germline ends. Germline CDR1 MNHEY, CDR2 SVGEGT. The CDR3 is 16 residues long. The chain's CDR3 is CASSYGSPLEDYGYTF. The CDR3 nucleotides are TGTGCCAGCAGTTACGGATCCCCCCTTGAGGACTATGGCTACACCTTC.

The chain recombines TRBV11-1 with TRBJ2-7, with 11 bases identical to TRBD2. The CDR3 length is 16 residues. The V segment lost 4 bases and the J segment 7 bases; nucleotides outside the gene matches: 12. Per germline, CDR1 SGHAT and CDR2 FQDESV (reference sequence). The CDR3 here is CASSSRTSGPFGEQYF. The CDR3 bases are TGTGCCAGCAGCTCCAGGACTAGCGGGCCCTTCGGGGAGCAGTACTTC.